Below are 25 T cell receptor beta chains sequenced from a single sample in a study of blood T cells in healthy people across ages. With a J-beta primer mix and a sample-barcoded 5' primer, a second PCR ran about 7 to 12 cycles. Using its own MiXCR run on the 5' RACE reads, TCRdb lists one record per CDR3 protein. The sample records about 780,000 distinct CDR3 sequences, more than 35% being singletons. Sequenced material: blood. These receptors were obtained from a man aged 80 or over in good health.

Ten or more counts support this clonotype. In nucleotides, the CDR3 is TGCAGTGCTAGGCGTTCCCAAGAGACCCAGTACTTC. Translation: CSARRSQETQYF. The chain couples TRBV20-1 to TRBJ2-5; no clear D. Germline CDR1 is DFQATT and CDR2 is SNEGSKA (reference sequence). Trimming pared 3 bases from V and 1 base from J, leaving 6 bases between. The CDR3 extends over 12 amino acids.

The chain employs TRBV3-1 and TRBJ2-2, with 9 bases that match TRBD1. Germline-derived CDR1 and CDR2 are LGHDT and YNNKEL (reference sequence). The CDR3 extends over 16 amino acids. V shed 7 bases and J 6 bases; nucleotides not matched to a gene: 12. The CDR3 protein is CASTPFSGTGPGELFF. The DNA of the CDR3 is TGTGCCAGCACGCCCTTTTCCGGGACAGGGCCCGGGGAGCTGTTTTTT.

DNA for the CDR3: TGTGCCTGGAGTGGAGACAGAGAAAACACTGAAGCTTTCTTT. Translated: CAWSGDRENTEAFF. The chain links TRBV30 to TRBJ1-1; the D gene is possibly TRBD1 (5 bases). CDR3 length equals 14 residues. Trimming removed 1 base from V and 2 bases from J, with 11 bases in between. Germline V gene sequence: CDR1 GTSNPN, CDR2 SVGIG (reference sequence).

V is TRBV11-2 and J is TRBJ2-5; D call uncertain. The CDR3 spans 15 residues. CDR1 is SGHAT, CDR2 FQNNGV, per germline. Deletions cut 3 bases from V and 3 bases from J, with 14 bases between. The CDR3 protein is CASSFNPGAEETQYF. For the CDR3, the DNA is TGTGCCAGCAGCTTTAACCCCGGAGCCGAAGAGACCCAGTACTTC.

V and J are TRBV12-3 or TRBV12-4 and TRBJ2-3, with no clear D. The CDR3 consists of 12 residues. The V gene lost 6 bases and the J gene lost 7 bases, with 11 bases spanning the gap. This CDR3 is CASRLKGNTQYF. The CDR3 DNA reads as TGTGCCAGCAGATTAAAGGGAAATACGCAGTATTTT.

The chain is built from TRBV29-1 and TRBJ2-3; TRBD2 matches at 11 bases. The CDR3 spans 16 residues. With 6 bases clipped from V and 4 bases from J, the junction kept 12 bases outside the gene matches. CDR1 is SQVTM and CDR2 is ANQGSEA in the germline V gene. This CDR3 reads CSVDGLAGAPPDTQYF. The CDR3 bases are TGCAGCGTGGATGGACTAGCGGGTGCCCCCCCAGATACGCAGTATTTT.

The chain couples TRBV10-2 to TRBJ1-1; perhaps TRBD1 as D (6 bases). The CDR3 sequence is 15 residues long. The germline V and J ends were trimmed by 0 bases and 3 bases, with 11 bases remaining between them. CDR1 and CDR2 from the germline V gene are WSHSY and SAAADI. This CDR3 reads CASSESKGGDTEAFF. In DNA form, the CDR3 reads TGCGCCAGCAGTGAGTCTAAGGGGGGGGACACTGAAGCTTTCTTT.

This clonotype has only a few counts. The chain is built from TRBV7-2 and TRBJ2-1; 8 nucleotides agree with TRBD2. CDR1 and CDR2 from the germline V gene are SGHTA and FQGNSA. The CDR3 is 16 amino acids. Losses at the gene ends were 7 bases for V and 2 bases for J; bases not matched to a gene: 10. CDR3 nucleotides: TGTGCCAGCACCCCTTGGTCTAGCGGGCCCTACAATGAGCAGTTCTTC. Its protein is CASTPWSSGPYNEQFF.

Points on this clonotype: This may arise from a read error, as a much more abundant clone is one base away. The CDR3 DNA sequence: TGCAGTGCCCTCCTAGCGGGAGCCTACGGGCAGTACTTC. It is translated as CSALLAGAYGQYF. This chain links TRBV20-1 with TRBJ2-4, with 10 bases identical to TRBD2. The CDR3 is made up of 13 amino acids. After removal of 6 bases from V and 13 bases from J, the junction contained 12 bases not matched to a gene. The germline V gene has CDR1 DFQATT and CDR2 SNEGSKA (reference sequence).

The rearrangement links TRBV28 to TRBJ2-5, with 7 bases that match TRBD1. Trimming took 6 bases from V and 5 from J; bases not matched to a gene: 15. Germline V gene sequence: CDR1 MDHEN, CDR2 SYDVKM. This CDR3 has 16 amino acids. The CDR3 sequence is CASRPRETGAGETQYF. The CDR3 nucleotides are TGTGCCAGCAGGCCCAGAGAAACAGGGGCCGGGGAGACCCAGTACTTC.

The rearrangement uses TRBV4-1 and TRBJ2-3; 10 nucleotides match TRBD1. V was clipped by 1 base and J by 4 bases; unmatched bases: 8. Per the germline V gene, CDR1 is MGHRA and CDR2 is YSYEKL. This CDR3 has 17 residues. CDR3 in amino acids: CASSQVARDRGADTQYF. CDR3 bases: TGCGCCAGCAGCCAAGTCGCGAGGGACAGGGGAGCAGATACGCAGTATTTT.

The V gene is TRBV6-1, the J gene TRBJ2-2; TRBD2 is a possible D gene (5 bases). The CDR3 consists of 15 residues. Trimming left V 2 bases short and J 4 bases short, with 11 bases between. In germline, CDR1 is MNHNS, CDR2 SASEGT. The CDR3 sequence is CASSERASPTGELFF. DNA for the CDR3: TGTGCCAGCAGTGAACGGGCTAGCCCCACCGGGGAGCTGTTTTTT.

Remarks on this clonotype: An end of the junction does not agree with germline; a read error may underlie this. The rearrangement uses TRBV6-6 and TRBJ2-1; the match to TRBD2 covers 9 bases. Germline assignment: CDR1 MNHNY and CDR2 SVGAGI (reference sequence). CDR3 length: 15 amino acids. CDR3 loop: CAGSYSDGGRDEQFF. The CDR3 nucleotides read TGTGCCGGCAGTTACTCAGATGGCGGGAGGGATGAGCAGTTCTTC.

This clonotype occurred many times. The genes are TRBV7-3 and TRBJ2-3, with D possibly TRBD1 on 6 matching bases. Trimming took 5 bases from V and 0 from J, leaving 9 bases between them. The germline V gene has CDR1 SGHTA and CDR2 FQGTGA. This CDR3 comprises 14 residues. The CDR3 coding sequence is TGTGCCAGCAGCCGACAGGCTAGCACAGATACGCAGTATTTT. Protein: CASSRQASTDTQYF.

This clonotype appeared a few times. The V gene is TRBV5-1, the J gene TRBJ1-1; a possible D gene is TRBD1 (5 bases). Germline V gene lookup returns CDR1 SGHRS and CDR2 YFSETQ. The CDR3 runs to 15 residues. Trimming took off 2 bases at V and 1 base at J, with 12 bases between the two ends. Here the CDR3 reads CASSLIVGGNTEAFF. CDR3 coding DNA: TGCGCCAGCAGCTTAATCGTCGGGGGGAACACTGAAGCTTTCTTT.

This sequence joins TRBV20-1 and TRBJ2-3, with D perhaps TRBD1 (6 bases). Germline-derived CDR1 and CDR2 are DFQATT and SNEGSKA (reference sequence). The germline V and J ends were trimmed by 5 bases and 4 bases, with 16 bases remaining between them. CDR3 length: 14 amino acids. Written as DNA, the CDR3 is TGCAGTGCTCACTGGCAGGGGCAGTCAGATACGCAGTATTTT. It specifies CSAHWQGQSDTQYF.

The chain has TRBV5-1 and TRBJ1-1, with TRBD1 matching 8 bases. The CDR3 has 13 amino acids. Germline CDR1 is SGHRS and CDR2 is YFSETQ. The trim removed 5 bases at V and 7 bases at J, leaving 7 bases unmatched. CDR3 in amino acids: CASSYAGGIEAFF. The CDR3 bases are TGCGCCAGCAGTTACGCAGGGGGCATTGAAGCTTTCTTT.

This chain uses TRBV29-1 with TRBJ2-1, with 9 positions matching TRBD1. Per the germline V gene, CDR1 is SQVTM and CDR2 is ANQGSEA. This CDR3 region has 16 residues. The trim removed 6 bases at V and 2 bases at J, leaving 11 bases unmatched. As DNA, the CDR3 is TGCAGCGTCCAAGTCGCCGGGACAGGGCCCTACAATGAGCAGTTCTTC. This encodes CSVQVAGTGPYNEQFF.

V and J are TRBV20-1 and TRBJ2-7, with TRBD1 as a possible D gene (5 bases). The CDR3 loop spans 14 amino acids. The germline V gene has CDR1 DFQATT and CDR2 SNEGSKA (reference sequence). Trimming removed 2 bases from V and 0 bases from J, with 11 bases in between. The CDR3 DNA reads TGCAGTGCTAGATACCCAGGGTCCTCCTACGAGCAGTACTTC. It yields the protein CSARYPGSSYEQYF.

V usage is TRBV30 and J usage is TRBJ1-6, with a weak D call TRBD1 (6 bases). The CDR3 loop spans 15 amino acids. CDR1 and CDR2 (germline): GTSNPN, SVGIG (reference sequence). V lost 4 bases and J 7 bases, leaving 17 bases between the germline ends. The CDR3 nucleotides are TGTGCCTGGAACTGGGGGCGAATGACGAATTCACCCCTCCACTTT. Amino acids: CAWNWGRMTNSPLHF.

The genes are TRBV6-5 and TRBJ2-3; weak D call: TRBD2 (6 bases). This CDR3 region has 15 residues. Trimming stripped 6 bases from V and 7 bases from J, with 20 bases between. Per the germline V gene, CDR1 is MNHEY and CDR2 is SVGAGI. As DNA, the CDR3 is TGTGCCAGCAGGTCGCGGGGAACGTTTGGGAATACGCAGTATTTT. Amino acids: CASRSRGTFGNTQYF.

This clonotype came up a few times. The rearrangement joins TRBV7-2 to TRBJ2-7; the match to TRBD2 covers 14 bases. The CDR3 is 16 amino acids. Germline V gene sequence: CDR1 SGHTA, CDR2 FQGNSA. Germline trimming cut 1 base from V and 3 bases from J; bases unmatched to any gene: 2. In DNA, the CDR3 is TGTGCCAGCAGCTTAGAAGGGACTAGCGGGAGCTACGAGCAGTACTTC. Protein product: CASSLEGTSGSYEQYF.

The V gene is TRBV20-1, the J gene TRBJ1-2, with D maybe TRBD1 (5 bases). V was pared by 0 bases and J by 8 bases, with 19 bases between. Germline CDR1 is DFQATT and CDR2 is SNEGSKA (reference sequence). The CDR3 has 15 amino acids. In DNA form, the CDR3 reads TGCAGTGCTAGAGAGGAACTACGGGGAAGGGGCGGCTACACCTTC. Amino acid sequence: CSAREELRGRGGYTF.

CDR3: CASSLAPGGVYSSTDTQYF. The CDR3 DNA reads as TGTGCCAGCAGCTTAGCCCCAGGGGGCGTTTACTCTAGCACAGATACGCAGTATTTT. The V and J genes are TRBV7-2 and TRBJ2-3; 8 bases map to TRBD1. CDR3 size: 19 residues. CDR1 is SGHTA, CDR2 FQGNSA, per germline. The ends lost 0 bases at V and 0 bases at J; junction bases unmatched: 11.

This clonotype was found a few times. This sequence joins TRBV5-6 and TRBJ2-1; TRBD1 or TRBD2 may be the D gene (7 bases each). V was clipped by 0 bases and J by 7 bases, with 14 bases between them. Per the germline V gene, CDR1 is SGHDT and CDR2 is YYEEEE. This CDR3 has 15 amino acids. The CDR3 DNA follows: TGTGCCAGCAGCTTGGGTCAGGGGGGGAGAAATGAGCAGTTCTTC. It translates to CASSLGQGGRNEQFF.